This passage covers 6 T cell receptor beta chains from one sample sequenced in a study of beta chain features in type 1 diabetes. Findings and limits, study-wide: Shortening that was moderate but significant affected the TCRB CDR3s of Type 1 diabetes patients in all four CD4+ subsets.

What was sequenced were expressed TCRB transcripts, since all of the isolated RNA had been reverse transcribed. Method: immunoSEQ multiplex PCR; TCRdb's copy keeps in-frame clones and lacks some. This sample yields about 280,000 clones, of which over 12% are seen a single time; about 0.014% belongs to the top ten. The antigens for these receptors are not known. The material sequenced was naive CD4+ T cells from blood. The receptors come from a man younger than 30 with type 1 diabetes.

A few counts support this clone. The gene calls are TRBV6-5 and TRBJ2-5; D not certain. The CDR3 is 12 residues long. Germline-derived CDR1 and CDR2 are MNHEY and SVGAGI. V shed 7 bases and J shed 2 bases, with 8 bases lying between them. The CDR3 loop is CASTQWQETQYF. The DNA of the CDR3 is TGTGCCAGCACACAGTGGCAAGAGACCCAGTACTTC.

V usage is TRBV25-1 and J usage is TRBJ1-1; 7 bases fit TRBD1. V was pared by 1 base and J by 5 bases, with 7 bases of the junction left unmatched. CDR1 and CDR2 from the germline V gene are MGHDK and SYGVNS. The CDR3 has 15 amino acids. The CDR3 bases are TGTGCCAGCAGTGAATCTCCCAGGGGGAGAACTGAAGCTTTCTTT. Translation gives CASSESPRGRTEAFF.

This rearrangement joins TRBV19 to TRBJ1-5; D is possibly TRBD1 (5 bases). CDR1 is LNHDA and CDR2 is SQIVND in the germline V gene (reference sequence). There are 17 residues in the CDR3. V shed 5 bases and J shed 0 bases, with 17 bases lying between them. The CDR3 loop reads CASSYSGASNSNQPQHF. The CDR3 bases are TGTGCCAGTAGTTATTCTGGGGCTTCCAATAGCAATCAGCCCCAGCATTTT.

The chain employs TRBV28 and TRBJ2-5, with 12 bases fitting TRBD1. Germline lookup yields CDR1 MDHEN and CDR2 SYDVKM. V dropped 5 bases and J dropped 4; count of bases not matched to a gene: 8. This CDR3 is built from 16 residues. The CDR3 DNA reads TGTGCCAGCAGTGAACGGGACAGGGGGCCGCGAGAGACCCAGTACTTC. It translates to CASSERDRGPRETQYF.

In this sample, this clone turned up a few times. V gene TRBV25-1 combines with J gene TRBJ2-3; possibly TRBD2 for D (5 bases). Germline lookup yields CDR1 MGHDK and CDR2 SYGVNS. V lost 6 bases and J 3 bases, leaving 10 bases between the germline ends. CDR3 length: 13 residues. CDR3 sequence (DNA): TGTGCCAGCAGGTTGGAGGAGACAGATACGCAGTATTTT. Protein sequence: CASRLEETDTQYF.

The table lists this clone with a few counts. The rearrangement uses TRBV10-3 and TRBJ2-7; a possible D gene is TRBD2 (5 bases). This CDR3 has 14 residues. Germline V gives CDR1 ENHRY, CDR2 SYGVKD. Between the trimmed V and J ends, which lost 4 bases and 0 bases, there was a span of 10 bases. The CDR3 sequence: CAISGGRNSYEQYF. The DNA for the CDR3 is TGTGCCATCAGTGGCGGGCGAAACTCCTACGAGCAGTACTTC.